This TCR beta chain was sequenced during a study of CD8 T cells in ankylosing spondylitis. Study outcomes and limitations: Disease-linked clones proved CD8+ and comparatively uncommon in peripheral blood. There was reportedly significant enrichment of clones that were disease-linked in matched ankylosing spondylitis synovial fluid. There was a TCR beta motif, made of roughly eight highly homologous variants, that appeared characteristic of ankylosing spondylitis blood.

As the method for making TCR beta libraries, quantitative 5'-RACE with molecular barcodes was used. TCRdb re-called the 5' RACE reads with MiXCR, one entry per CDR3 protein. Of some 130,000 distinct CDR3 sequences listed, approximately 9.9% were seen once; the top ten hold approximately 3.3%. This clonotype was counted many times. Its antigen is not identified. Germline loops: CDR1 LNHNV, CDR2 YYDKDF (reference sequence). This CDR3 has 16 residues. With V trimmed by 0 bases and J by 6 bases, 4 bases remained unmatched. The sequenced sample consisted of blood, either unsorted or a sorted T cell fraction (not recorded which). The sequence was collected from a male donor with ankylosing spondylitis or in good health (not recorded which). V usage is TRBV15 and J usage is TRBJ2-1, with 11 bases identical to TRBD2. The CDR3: CATSRETSGTSNEQFF. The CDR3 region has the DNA TGTGCCACCAGCAGAGAGACTAGCGGGACATCCAATGAGCAGTTCTTC.